This T cell receptor (beta chain) emerged from a study of T-cell memory formation after mild COVID-19. General study results and limits: The study found contracting CD4+ clones mainly in CM and EM and contracting CD8+ clones in EMRA. The study detected some responding clones in pre-infection memory, suggesting cross-reactive memory joined. Day 37-peaking second-wave clones had unconfirmed SARS-CoV-2 specificity.

Germline CDR1 SNHLY, CDR2 FYNNEI. With 3 bases removed from V and 6 bases from J, the gap between germline ends came to 7 bases. CDR3 length: 12 amino acids. This clonotype was seen a handful of times. What it recognizes is unknown. cDNA libraries for TCR alpha and TCR beta, carrying sample barcodes and UMIs, came from 5'RACE with constant-segment primers. TCRdb called the 5' RACE reads again in MiXCR, with one record for every CDR3 protein. Of roughly 300,000 distinct CDR3 sequences in the sample, roughly 15% are singletons; the top ten hold approximately 23%. The specimen was PBMCs or a T cell subset sorted from them (not recorded which). The chain recombines TRBV2 with TRBJ2-3; no clear D gene. The source is a man younger than 35 who had mild COVID-19 (a few samples of this study predate the infection). Cell type and time point are not known. The CDR3 DNA follows: TGTGCCAGCAGTGAGTATGGTGATACGCAGTATTTT. It codes for CASSEYGDTQYF.